This T cell receptor (beta chain) was profiled in a study of T cell changes during pregnancy in multiple sclerosis. This table comes from immunoSEQ multiplex PCR, and its TCRdb copy is limited to in-frame clones, with some not included. The sample carries tens of thousands of clones, around nine tenths recorded once. The V and J ends lost 7 bases and 4 bases, in that order; junction bases with no gene match: 11. Looked up from germline, CDR1 is LNHDA and CDR2 is SQIVND (reference sequence). CDR3 length equals 15 residues. The material sequenced was CD8+ T cells from peripheral blood mononuclear cells, taken in the second trimester of pregnancy. The chain couples TRBV19 to TRBJ2-5; 8 positions agree with TRBD2. The source is a female donor with multiple sclerosis, enrolled in a pregnancy study. In DNA, the CDR3 is TGTGCCAGTACTGACGGGAGGGCCTTCGGAGAGACCCAGTACTTC. The encoded protein is CASTDGRAFGETQYF.